These 15 T cell receptor beta chains were sequenced from one sample in a study of T cell repertoires in cytomegalovirus infection. Their antigens are not known. TCRdb processed the reads anew with MiXCR; each CDR3 protein has one entry. Here the sample spans about 830,000 distinct CDR3 sequences, about 30% being singletons. Specimen: cultured CD8+ T cells from PBMCs, collected from culture after CMV antigen stimulation. These receptors were collected from a human donor in good health (CMV status not recorded). Some clones in this sample may be carry-over from other donors' samples.

CDR3 sequence (DNA): TGTGCCAGCAGTCACCGGGACACCTCCTACGAGCAGTACGTC. Translated, it gives CASSHRDTSYEQYV. V gene TRBV6-2 or TRBV6-3 combines with J gene TRBJ2-7; perhaps TRBD1 as D (6 bases). V was clipped by 5 bases and J by 0 bases, with 11 bases between them. This CDR3 has 14 amino acids. CDR1 and CDR2 from the germline V gene are MNHEY and SVGEGT.

This clonotype was observed a single time. The chain carries TRBV28 and TRBJ1-2; the D gene is possibly TRBD1 (6 bases). CDR1 is MDHEN, CDR2 SYDVKM, per germline. Between the trimmed V and J ends, which lost 6 bases and 10 bases, there was a span of 15 bases. The CDR3 consists of 12 residues. This CDR3 reads CASRASDRLYTF. The CDR3 DNA reads TGTGCCAGCAGAGCCTCGGACAGACTCTACACCTTC.

This rearrangement joins TRBV10-3 to TRBJ1-2, with D maybe TRBD1 (6 bases). V gave up 0 bases and J gave up 7 bases, with 18 bases separating them. The length of the CDR3 is 16 residues. The germline gives CDR1 ENHRY, CDR2 SYGVKD. CDR3 residues: CAISESIRGDRSGYTF. The DNA for the CDR3 is TGTGCCATCAGTGAGTCGATAAGGGGGGATCGAAGTGGCTACACCTTC.

V usage is TRBV6-1 and J usage is TRBJ2-7; D might be TRBD2 (6 bases). V lost 2 bases and J 2 bases, leaving 10 bases between the germline ends. Germline-derived CDR1 and CDR2 are MNHNS and SASEGT. This CDR3 region has 14 residues. CDR3 sequence (DNA): TGTGCCAGCAGTGAAACCCCGGGGGCCTACGAGCAGTACGTC. Translation gives CASSETPGAYEQYV.

Ten or more counts support this clonotype. The chain carries TRBV7-2 and TRBJ2-5, with a tentative D call TRBD2 (6 bases). CDR3 length equals 15 residues. Trimming removed 1 base from V and 5 bases from J, with 14 bases in between. Germline-derived CDR1 and CDR2 are SGHTA and FQGNSA. The DNA of the CDR3 is TGTGCCAGCAGCTTAGGTGGGGGGTCTTCTGAGACCCAGTACTTC. Protein sequence: CASSLGGGSSETQYF.

J is TRBJ1-2 and V is TRBV5-6; unclear D gene. The ends were cut back, 1 base at V and 1 base at J, with 8 bases in the middle. The germline V gene has CDR1 SGHDT and CDR2 YYEEEE. The CDR3 extends over 14 amino acids. This chain's CDR3 is CASSLPTVNYGYTF. CDR3 in DNA: TGTGCCAGCAGCTTGCCCACAGTTAACTATGGCTACACCTTC.

This clonotype has only a few counts. The chain links TRBV12-3 or TRBV12-4 to TRBJ1-2; unclear D gene. The CDR3 is made up of 14 amino acids. Deletions cut 5 bases from V and 3 bases from J, with 13 bases between. The CDR3 sequence is CASSPKLFHYGYTF. The CDR3 DNA sequence: TGTGCCAGCAGTCCCAAACTATTTCACTATGGCTACACCTTC.

The rearrangement uses TRBV12-3 or TRBV12-4 and TRBJ2-5, with D possibly matching TRBD1 (7 bases). CDR3 length equals 14 residues. V shed 5 bases and J shed 5 bases, with 15 bases lying between them. The CDR3 bases are TGTGCCAGCAGTCGCAGGGGGGTAGGGGAGACCCAGTACTTC. Translated: CASSRRGVGETQYF.

V gene TRBV3-1 combines with J gene TRBJ2-2; D possibly corresponds to TRBD1 (6 bases). The CDR3 sequence is 17 residues long. The V gene's germline CDR1 is LGHDT and CDR2 YNNKEL (reference sequence). V was pared by 4 bases and J by 0 bases, with 15 bases between. The CDR3, as DNA: TGTGCCAGCAGCCTACCACAGGGCTTGTCGAACACCGGGGAGCTGTTTTTT. Translated: CASSLPQGLSNTGELFF.

The rearrangement joins TRBV19 to TRBJ2-5; tentative D call: TRBD2 (6 bases). The CDR3 has 15 amino acids. V gave up 5 bases and J gave up 5 bases, with 18 bases separating them. CDR1 and CDR2 (germline): LNHDA, SQIVND (reference sequence). The CDR3 loop reads CASSPSGWRGETQYF. The CDR3 coding sequence is TGTGCCAGTAGTCCCTCGGGGTGGAGGGGTGAGACCCAGTACTTC. The variable domain in full, completed from reference TRBV19 and TRBJ2-5, reads DGGITQSPKYLFRKEGQNVTLSCEQNLNHDAMYWYRQDPGQGLRLIYYSQIVNDFQKGDIAEGYSVSREKKESFPLTVTSAQKNPTAFYLCASSPSGWRGETQYFGPGTRLLVL.

This chain links TRBV7-6 with TRBJ1-1; D is possibly TRBD1 (5 bases). This CDR3 has 13 amino acids. Germline V gene sequence: CDR1 SGHVS, CDR2 FNYEAQ. V shed 4 bases and J shed 7 bases, with 13 bases lying between them. This CDR3 reads CASSSGSPYEAFF. DNA for the CDR3: TGTGCCAGCAGCTCAGGGAGCCCATATGAAGCTTTCTTT. Using reference TRBV7-6 and TRBJ1-1 for the parts outside the CDR3, the full variable domain is GAGVSQSPRYKVTKRGQDVALRCDPISGHVSLYWYRQALGQGPEFLTYFNYEAQQDKSGLPNDRFSAERPEGSISTLTIQRTEQRDSAMYRCASSSGSPYEAFFGQGTRLTVV.

This clonotype was counted ten times or more. The CDR3 loop reads CASSLGAGREAFF. The CDR3 bases are TGTGCCAGCAGCTTAGGGGCAGGTAGAGAAGCTTTCTTT. V gene TRBV7-2 combines with J gene TRBJ1-1; D remains ambiguous. This CDR3 has 13 residues. V dropped 1 base and J dropped 8 bases, with 11 bases sitting between them. Germline V gives CDR1 SGHTA, CDR2 FQGNSA.

This clonotype has a count of ten or more. This rearrangement joins TRBV7-8 to TRBJ2-6; TRBD1 matches at 8 bases. Germline V gives CDR1 SGHVS, CDR2 FQNEAQ. Trimming took 2 bases from V and 2 from J; bases not matched to a gene: 2. The CDR3 runs to 16 residues. The CDR3 loop is CASSLRQGTGANVLTF. As DNA, the CDR3 is TGTGCCAGCAGCTTAAGACAGGGGACTGGGGCCAACGTCCTGACTTTC.

This clonotype was counted many times. The chain joins TRBV7-8 to TRBJ2-7; TRBD2 aligns across 10 bases. The trim removed 5 bases at V and 4 bases at J, leaving 11 bases unmatched. CDR3 length equals 16 residues. The germline V gene has CDR1 SGHVS and CDR2 FQNEAQ. The CDR3 coding sequence is TGTGCCAGCAGCGCCTCGATTAGCGGGGGGCCTTACGAGCAGTACGTC. Amino acid sequence: CASSASISGGPYEQYV.

The chain combines TRBV15 with TRBJ1-1, with no clear D. V dropped 1 base and J dropped 0 bases, with 12 bases sitting between them. The CDR3 is 16 amino acids. Germline CDR1 is LNHNV and CDR2 is YYDKDF (reference sequence). CDR3 sequence reads: CATSRVPTVLNTEAFF. The CDR3 DNA sequence: TGTGCCACCAGCAGAGTACCGACGGTCCTGAACACTGAAGCTTTCTTT.